This T cell receptor (beta chain) was sequenced during a study of T cells after yellow fever vaccination. There are 16 residues in the CDR3. Germline CDR1 and CDR2: DFQATT and SNEGSKA (reference sequence). J lost 3 bases, V lost 0 bases, and 5 bases had no gene match. The study, taken as a whole, reports: Overall, a small share of clonotypes was seen in both CD4 and CD8 compartments. The booster response re-showed most primary clones: around 96% CD4, 88% CD8. Though it reached lower strength, the secondary response hit its peak faster, day 5 versus 15.

The 5'RACE template-switching step produced TCR cDNA and added a universal primer site and UMIs. TCRdb fed the 5' RACE reads into MiXCR, producing one record per CDR3 protein. Found here are fewer than 500,000 distinct CDR3 sequences, approximately 19% of them singletons; the top ten hold 15% to 20%. This clonotype was picked up a small number of times. Its specificity is not known. Sequencing was performed on PBMCs, taken before the yellow fever booster vaccination. The receptor's source is a man between 18 and 35 years old who received the YFV17D yellow fever vaccine. The chain recombines TRBV20-1 with TRBJ2-2; 9 positions agree with TRBD2. CDR3 in DNA: TGCAGTGCTAGAGATCGGCGGGGGGGCGACACCGGGGAGCTGTTTTTT. Protein: CSARDRRGGDTGELFF.